This TCR beta chain derives from a study of beta chain features in type 1 diabetes. Reverse transcribing all isolated RNA meant expressed TCRB transcripts were sequenced. TCRdb keeps only in-frame clones here, not all; method: immunoSEQ multiplex PCR. The sample shows 300,000 to 350,000 clones, approximately 8.2% of them seen only once. Study-wide findings and caveats: Type 1 diabetes patients had moderately but significantly shorter TCRB CDR3s in all four CD4+ subsets. Compared to healthy donors, patients appeared to have naive, central memory and Treg TCRB repertoires that were more alike. Reduced insertions and increased deletions marked VDJ junctions in type 1 diabetes patients.

V dropped 3 bases and J dropped 1 base, with 12 bases sitting between them. The CDR3 runs to 15 residues. Germline CDR1 reads SGHAT; CDR2 reads FQDESV (reference sequence). Each sorted population was over 95% pure. Ten or more counts support this clone. Its specificity is unknown. The specimen was central memory CD4+ T cells from blood. The receptor was derived from a young woman in good health. The chain carries TRBV11-1 and TRBJ1-1; a possible D gene is TRBD1 (6 bases). The chain's CDR3 is CASSLSDSANTEAFF. The DNA of the CDR3 is TGTGCCAGCAGCTTGTCGGACAGTGCGAACACTGAAGCTTTCTTT.